Listed here are 21 T cell receptor beta chains from one sample, sequenced in a study of CD8 T cells in ankylosing spondylitis. One entry per CDR3 protein, called by TCRdb with MiXCR from the 5' RACE reads. The sample shows 450,000 or so distinct CDR3 sequences, 25% to 30% of them seen only once. The study, taken as a whole, reports: Ankylosing spondylitis blood appeared to be characterized by a TCR beta motif of 8 or 9 highly homologous variants.

No antigens are known for them. Specimen: blood, either unsorted or a sorted T cell fraction (not recorded which). The receptors come from a male donor with ankylosing spondylitis.

The V and J genes are TRBV3-1 and TRBJ1-4, with D hard to call. Germline CDR1 is LGHDT and CDR2 is YNNKEL (reference sequence). The CDR3 contains 14 residues. V was pared by 0 bases and J by 3 bases, with 5 bases between. This CDR3 is CASSQDTANEKLFF. In DNA, the CDR3 is TGTGCCAGCAGCCAAGATACGGCTAATGAAAAACTGTTTTTT.

J is TRBJ1-5 and V is TRBV19; D might be TRBD1 (5 bases). This CDR3 is 16 amino acids long. Trimming shortened V by 2 bases and J by 4 bases, and 15 bases separated the two germline ends. Germline V gives CDR1 LNHDA, CDR2 SQIVND (reference sequence). The CDR3, as DNA: TGTGCCAGTAGTATAAGTGCAGGGAACAAGAATCAGCCCCAGCATTTT. Amino acid sequence: CASSISAGNKNQPQHF.

V and J are TRBV7-8 and TRBJ2-3; no clear D gene. Between the trimmed V and J ends, which lost 3 bases and 0 bases, there was a span of 10 bases. Germline CDR1 and CDR2: SGHVS and FQNEAQ. The CDR3 is 15 amino acids. CDR3 DNA: TGTGCCAGCAGCTTCGACTGGAGTAGCACAGATACGCAGTATTTT. It encodes CASSFDWSSTDTQYF.

The gene calls are TRBV7-2 and TRBJ2-1, with D maybe TRBD2 (5 bases). Germline V gene sequence: CDR1 SGHTA, CDR2 FQGNSA. The V gene lost 2 bases and the J gene lost 9 bases, with 11 bases spanning the gap. The CDR3 runs to 13 residues. The CDR3 region has the DNA TGTGCCAGCAGCTTAACCCTAGAGGGTGAGCAGTTCTTC. Amino acid sequence: CASSLTLEGEQFF.

This clonotype showed up just a few times. V gene TRBV10-3 combines with J gene TRBJ2-5, with 8 bases matching TRBD2. The V segment lost 2 bases and the J segment 4 bases; nucleotides outside the gene matches: 6. The CDR3 contains 15 residues. CDR1 and CDR2 (germline): ENHRY, SYGVKD. CDR3 loop: CAISEGQAGVETQYF. The DNA for the CDR3 is TGTGCCATCAGTGAGGGTCAAGCGGGAGTAGAGACCCAGTACTTC.

The chain couples TRBV5-4 to TRBJ1-3; TRBD1 is a possible D gene (5 bases). The germline V and J ends were trimmed by 2 bases and 3 bases, with 12 bases remaining between them. The CDR3 totals 15 residues. Germline V gene lookup returns CDR1 SGHNT and CDR2 YYREEE (reference sequence). In DNA, the CDR3 is TGTGCCAGCAGCTTTAAAGGGGATGGTGGAAACACCATATATTTT. Amino acids: CASSFKGDGGNTIYF. The full variable domain, in which reference TRBV5-4 and TRBJ1-3 provide the parts outside the CDR3, is ETGVTQSPTHLIKTRGQQVTLRCSSQSGHNTVSWYQQALGQGPQFIFQYYREEENGRGNFPPRFSGLQFPNYSSELNVNALELDDSALYLCASSFKGDGGNTIYFGEGSWLTVV.

The rearrangement uses TRBV3-1 and TRBJ2-1; weak D call: TRBD1 (6 bases). CDR1 is LGHDT and CDR2 is YNNKEL in the germline V gene (reference sequence). V lost 4 bases and J 10 bases, leaving 14 bases between the germline ends. The CDR3 has 13 residues. CDR3 sequence reads: CASSRQQGSEQFF. The CDR3 coding sequence is TGTGCCAGCAGCCGACAACAGGGAAGCGAGCAGTTCTTC.

The sample holds a few counts of this clonotype. The chain is built from TRBV18 and TRBJ2-2; possibly TRBD1 for D (6 bases). The germline V and J ends were trimmed by 3 bases and 0 bases, with 11 bases remaining between them. Germline values: CDR1 KGHSH, CDR2 LQKENI. The CDR3 consists of 16 residues. CDR3 bases: TGTGCCAGCTCACCCAACGGGACACCGAACACCGGGGAGCTGTTTTTT. This sequence encodes CASSPNGTPNTGELFF.

V is TRBV29-1 and J is TRBJ2-1; weak D call: TRBD2 (6 bases). CDR1 is SQVTM, CDR2 ANQGSEA, per germline. This CDR3 has 11 residues. Trimming removed 7 bases at V and 2 bases at J, with 6 bases between. The DNA of the CDR3 is TGCAGCGGGGGGGCCTACAATGAGCAGTTCTTC. Translating it yields CSGGAYNEQFF.

The chain is built from TRBV7-2 and TRBJ2-6; 7 bases agree with TRBD1. With V trimmed by 4 bases and J by 4 bases, 10 bases remained unmatched. The CDR3 consists of 17 residues. CDR1 is SGHTA, CDR2 FQGNSA, per germline. CDR3 amino acids: CASSSSTGPVGANVLTF. The CDR3 DNA is TGTGCCAGCAGCTCTTCGACAGGGCCCGTCGGGGCCAACGTCCTGACTTTC.

This clonotype was seen repeatedly, ten times or more. The chain has TRBV12-3 or TRBV12-4 and TRBJ2-5; D might be TRBD1 or TRBD2, each matching 5 bases. This CDR3 comprises 13 residues. V lost 6 bases to trimming and J lost 5 bases, with 13 bases between them. This CDR3 reads CASRREGRETQYF. CDR3 coding DNA: TGTGCCAGCAGGAGAGAGGGGCGGGAGACCCAGTACTTC.

This clonotype was picked up a small number of times. The chain links TRBV29-1 to TRBJ1-2; D not certain. Germline CDR1 SQVTM, CDR2 ANQGSEA. The V and J ends lost 2 bases and 1 base respectively, with 14 bases between them. This CDR3 region has 15 residues. The chain's CDR3 is CSVEFPRRFNYGYTF. The CDR3 DNA reads TGCAGCGTTGAATTTCCAAGGAGGTTTAACTATGGCTACACCTTC. Full variable domain (remainder filled in from reference TRBV29-1 and TRBJ1-2): SAVISQKPSRDICQRGTSLTIQCQVDSQVTMMFWYRQQPGQSLTLIATANQGSEATYESGFVIDKFPISRPNLTFSTLTVSNMSPEDSSIYLCSVEFPRRFNYGYTFGSGTRLTVV.

This rearrangement joins TRBV12-3 or TRBV12-4 to TRBJ1-3; 7 bases align to TRBD1. This CDR3 comprises 16 residues. The junction had 13 bases not matched to a gene; V was cut back by 4 bases and J by 7 bases. CDR3 loop: CASSSRQGGLSNTIYF. The CDR3 DNA reads as TGTGCCAGCAGTTCTCGACAGGGAGGATTATCGAACACCATATATTTT.

There are a few counts of this clonotype. The V and J genes are TRBV7-9 and TRBJ2-7, with D perhaps given as TRBD1 or TRBD2 (5 bases each). In germline, CDR1 is SEHNR, CDR2 FQNEAQ (reference sequence). Trimming stripped 2 bases from V and 3 bases from J, with 14 bases between. The CDR3 contains 15 residues. CDR3 amino acids: CASSLRGDPGYEQYF. CDR3 coding DNA: TGTGCCAGCAGCTTAAGGGGAGACCCTGGCTACGAGCAGTACTTC.

This clonotype turned up a few times. CDR3 amino acids: CASSLKFGQVNTEAFF. CDR3 sequence (DNA): TGTGCCAGCAGCTTGAAGTTCGGACAGGTGAACACTGAAGCTTTCTTT. The rearrangement uses TRBV5-5 and TRBJ1-1; TRBD1 matches at 7 bases. CDR3 length equals 16 residues. The V segment lost 1 base and the J segment 0 bases; nucleotides outside the gene matches: 6. Germline assignment: CDR1 SGHKS and CDR2 YYEKEE (reference sequence).

Only a few counts were recorded for this clonotype. The rearrangement joins TRBV7-9 to TRBJ1-1; 10 bases agree with TRBD1. This CDR3 contains 15 residues. CDR1 is SEHNR, CDR2 FQNEAQ, per germline (reference sequence). V gave up 5 bases and J gave up 10 bases; unmatched junction bases: 13. This CDR3 reads CASSTRRRTGGLAFF. The CDR3 nucleotides are TGTGCCAGCAGCACTCGCCGCAGGACAGGGGGACTAGCTTTCTTT.

V and J are TRBV10-3 and TRBJ1-5, with 9 nucleotides matching TRBD1. V trimming: 5 bases; J trimming: 7 bases; junction bases outside the gene matches: 6. The germline V gene has CDR1 ENHRY and CDR2 SYGVKD. This CDR3 is 14 amino acids long. The CDR3 DNA reads as TGTGCCATCAGTATGGACAGGGGCGAGCAGCCCCAGCATTTT. This codes for CAISMDRGEQPQHF.

This chain connects TRBV5-1 to TRBJ2-5; 12 nucleotides match TRBD2. The CDR3 sequence is 14 residues long. Germline CDR1 SGHRS, CDR2 YFSETQ. V dropped 5 bases and J dropped 4; count of bases not matched to a gene: 3. The CDR3 sequence: CASSGLAGTETQYF. Here the CDR3 DNA reads TGCGCCAGCAGTGGACTAGCGGGAACAGAGACCCAGTACTTC.

The chain has TRBV12-3 or TRBV12-4 and TRBJ1-1; the D gene is possibly TRBD1 (6 bases). The CDR3 sequence is 14 residues long. V lost 6 bases and J 5 bases, leaving 16 bases between the germline ends. The CDR3 DNA reads as TGTGCCAGCAGCCCGGTCTATCAGGGGACTGAAGCTTTCTTT. It yields the protein CASSPVYQGTEAFF.

The chain carries TRBV27 and TRBJ2-1; 7 positions match TRBD2. Germline V gene data show CDR1 as MNHEY and CDR2 as SMNVEV (reference sequence). Trimming removed 3 bases from V and 6 bases from J; junction bases left unmatched: 8. CDR3 size: 15 residues. CDR3 residues: CASSLRGLLPNEQFF. The CDR3 bases are TGTGCCAGCAGTTTGCGGGGACTACTTCCCAATGAGCAGTTCTTC.

The chain links TRBV7-9 to TRBJ2-3; TRBD1 matches 12 bases. V dropped 5 bases and J dropped 7; count of bases not matched to a gene: 7. Germline V gene sequence: CDR1 SEHNR, CDR2 FQNEAQ (reference sequence). The CDR3 sequence is 15 residues long. CDR3 DNA: TGTGCCAGCAGCCTTTCGGGACAGGGGGCAAATACGCAGTATTTT. Translation: CASSLSGQGANTQYF.